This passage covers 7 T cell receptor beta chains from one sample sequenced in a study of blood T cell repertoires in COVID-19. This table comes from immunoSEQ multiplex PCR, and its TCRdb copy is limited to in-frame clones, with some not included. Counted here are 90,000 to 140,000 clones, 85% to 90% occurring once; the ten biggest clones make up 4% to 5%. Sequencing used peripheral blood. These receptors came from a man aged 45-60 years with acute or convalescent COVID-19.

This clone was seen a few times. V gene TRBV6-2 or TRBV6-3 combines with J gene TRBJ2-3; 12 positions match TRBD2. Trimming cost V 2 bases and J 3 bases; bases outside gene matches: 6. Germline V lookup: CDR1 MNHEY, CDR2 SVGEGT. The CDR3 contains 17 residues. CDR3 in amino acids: CASSYPTSGGTTDTQYF. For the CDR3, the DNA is TGTGCCAGCAGTTACCCGACTAGCGGGGGTACGACAGATACGCAGTATTTT.

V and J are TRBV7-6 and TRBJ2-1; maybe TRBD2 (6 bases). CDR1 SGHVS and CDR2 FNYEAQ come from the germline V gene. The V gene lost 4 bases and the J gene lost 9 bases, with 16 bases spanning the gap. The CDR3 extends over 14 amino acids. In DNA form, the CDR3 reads TGTGCCAGCAGCTCTCGGGACTCCCGTGGTGAGCAGTTCTTC. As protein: CASSSRDSRGEQFF.

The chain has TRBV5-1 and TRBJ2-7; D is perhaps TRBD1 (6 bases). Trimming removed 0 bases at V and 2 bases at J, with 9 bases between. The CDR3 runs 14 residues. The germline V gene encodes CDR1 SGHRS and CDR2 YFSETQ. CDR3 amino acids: CASSLEQGTYEQYF. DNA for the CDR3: TGCGCCAGCAGCTTGGAACAGGGTACCTACGAGCAGTACTTC. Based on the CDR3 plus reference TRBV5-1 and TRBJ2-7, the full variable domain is KAGVTQTPRYLIKTRGQQVTLSCSPISGHRSVSWYQQTPGQGLQFLFEYFSETQRNKGNFPGRFSGRQFSNSRSEMNVSTLELGDSALYLCASSLEQGTYEQYFGPGTRLTVT.

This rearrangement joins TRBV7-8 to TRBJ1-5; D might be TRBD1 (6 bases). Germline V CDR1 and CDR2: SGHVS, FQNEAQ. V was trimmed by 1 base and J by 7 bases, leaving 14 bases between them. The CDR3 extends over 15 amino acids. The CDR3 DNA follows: TGTGCCAGCAGCTTAGGAACAGGGATTGAGCAGCCCCAGCATTTT. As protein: CASSLGTGIEQPQHF.

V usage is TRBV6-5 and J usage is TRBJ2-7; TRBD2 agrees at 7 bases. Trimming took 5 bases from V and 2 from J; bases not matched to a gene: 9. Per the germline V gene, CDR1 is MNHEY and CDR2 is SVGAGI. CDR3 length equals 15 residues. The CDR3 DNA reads TGTGCCAGCAGTCCCGGGACTACCACCACCTACGAGCAGTACTTC. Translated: CASSPGTTTTYEQYF.

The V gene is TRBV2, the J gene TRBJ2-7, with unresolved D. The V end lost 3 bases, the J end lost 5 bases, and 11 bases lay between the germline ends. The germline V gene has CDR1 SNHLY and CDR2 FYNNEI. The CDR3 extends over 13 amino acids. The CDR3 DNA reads TGTGCCAGCAGTGACCCGCGGCTCGACGAGCAGTACTTC. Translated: CASSDPRLDEQYF.

The CDR3 spells CASSRMEAPLHF. The CDR3 nucleotides are TGTGCCAGCAGCCGCATGGAGGCACCCCTCCACTTT. This chain uses TRBV9 with TRBJ1-6, with D unresolved. The V gene's germline CDR1 is SGDLS and CDR2 YYNGEE. The CDR3 runs to 12 residues. Trimming took 4 bases from V and 11 from J, leaving 10 bases between them. Using reference TRBV9 and TRBJ1-6 for the parts outside the CDR3, the full variable domain is DSGVTQTPKHLITATGQRVTLRCSPRSGDLSVYWYQQSLDQGLQFLIQYYNGEERAKGNILERFSAQQFPDLHSELNLSSLELGDSALYFCASSRMEAPLHFGNGTRLTVT.